This TCR beta chain was sequenced in a study of blood T cell repertoires in COVID-19 (dated by TCRdb to the early 2020s). Concerning the study at large: Samples covering the acute and convalescent phases of COVID-19 were provided by collaborators in the United States, Italy and Spain. The material from the prospective study consisted of cDNA or gDNA derived from T cells, B-cell-depleted T cells, or PBMCs. Deeply sampled blood TCRbeta repertoires from subjects exposed to, actively infected with, or recovered from COVID-19 were included in the dataset. HLA class I and class II types, where available, came from metadata supplied by the sample provider rather than from assay-based typing. Samples came from the ongoing ImmuneRACE study (first 160 participants) plus 1,254 subjects from 6 global collaborators. Sample metadata almost always included a de-identified subject ID, COVID-19 status, age in years and sex. The repertoires were released in a freely available public database intended as a resource for research on the immune response to SARS-CoV-2.

The collaborating institutions used their own protocols to collect whole blood in K2EDTA tubes. Collaborator samples were shipped for TCRbeta analysis as frozen whole blood, isolated PBMCs, or DNA extracted from either sample type. Overall study results and their limits: Clinical and demographic metadata were provided uncurated, with the amount varying by source and participant.

TCRbeta CDR3 regions were amplified from genomic DNA using the immunoSEQ Assay, a bias-controlled multiplex PCR. From the authors' description of their analysis: The number of nucleated cells in each sample was estimated by amplification of reference gene primers within the assay. To quantify the absolute abundance of each unique TCRbeta CDR3 rearrangement, sequence reads were collapsed and filtered. For each sample, productive Simpson clonality was calculated as the square root of Simpson's diversity index over productive rearrangements. TCRdb mirrors the immuneACCESS table, restricted to in-frame sequences. Some clones are absent from its copies; in checked studies, under half trace to an unresolved V gene, and the reason for the others is unknown. D and trimming come from the DNA, and the V and J calls and clone size come from that table. Present in this sample are tens of thousands of clones, about nine tenths of which were seen just once. The ten most abundant clones make up about 1.9% of the sample.

For this clone: What antigen it recognizes has not been identified. No quality values exist for individual bases; no much larger clone is one base distant.

This receptor was taken from a woman aged 45-60 years in a cohort sampled during active COVID-19. The sequencing sample was made of peripheral blood.

CDR3 reads: CASSPRGGGNQPQHF. The DNA sequence is TGTGCCAGCTCACCACGCGGTGGAGGCAATCAGCCCCAGCATTTT. Recombination linked TRBV18 to TRBJ1-5, with the D gene not confidently named. Deletion took 1 base off V and 2 bases off J, with a span of 9 bases between the germline ends. According to the germline V gene, CDR1 reads KGHSH and CDR2 reads LQKENI. CDR3 length: 15 amino acids, cysteine to phenylalanine. Solely the CDR3 DNA is kept, with 45 bases framed from the first base.